Presented here are 17 T cell receptor beta chains from one specimen sequenced in a study of T cell changes during pregnancy in multiple sclerosis (dated 2019 in TCRdb). The library was produced with the immunoSEQ multiplex PCR assay. This is the immuneACCESS table as TCRdb keeps it, with only in-frame sequences that have V and J called. A part of the clones is gone; compared with another copy, unresolved V genes explain less than half, and the rest is unexplained. In all, the sample holds approximately 130,000 clones, and less than 97% of those were seen once. The ten largest clonotypes hold over 0.35% of the sample. Sequences were derived from peripheral blood, sampled after pregnancy. These receptors all stem from a female donor with multiple sclerosis, enrolled in a pregnancy study.

The V call is TRBV6-6, the J call TRBJ2-1, with 12 bases lining up with TRBD2. J was trimmed by 5 bases and V by 6 bases; bases with no gene match: 8. CDR1 MNHNY and CDR2 SVGAGI come from the germline V gene (reference sequence). This CDR3 is 16 amino acids long. CDR3 DNA: TGTGCCAGCAGCCCGGGACTAGCGGGTGTGGACAATGAGCAGTTCTTC. This gives the protein CASSPGLAGVDNEQFF.

The chain recombines TRBV29-1 with TRBJ1-3, with 8 bases lining up with TRBD1. V shed 0 bases and J 0 bases; nucleotides not matched to a gene: 10. The CDR3 spans 18 residues. From germline, CDR1 is SQVTM and CDR2 ANQGSEA. This CDR3 reads CSVEDWGSTGGSGNTIYF. Here the CDR3 DNA reads TGCAGCGTTGAAGATTGGGGGTCCACAGGGGGCTCTGGAAACACCATATATTTT.

V usage is TRBV2 and J usage is TRBJ2-5, with D perhaps matching TRBD2 (6 bases). The CDR3 loop spans 13 amino acids. The V end lost 4 bases, the J end lost 2 bases, and 8 bases lay between the germline ends. In germline, CDR1 is SNHLY, CDR2 FYNNEI. CDR3: CASSGDFQETQYF. CDR3 in DNA: TGTGCCAGCAGTGGGGACTTTCAAGAGACCCAGTACTTC.

The rearrangement joins TRBV29-1 to TRBJ2-2; 8 bases line up with TRBD2. The J segment lost 0 bases and the V segment lost 3 bases, leaving 3 bases of the junction unmatched. Looked up from germline, CDR1 is SQVTM and CDR2 is ANQGSEA. The CDR3 extends over 15 amino acids. The CDR3 DNA sequence: TGCAGCGTTGAGGCGGGAGGATCGAACACCGGGGAGCTGTTTTTT. It codes for CSVEAGGSNTGELFF.

J is TRBJ2-7 and V is TRBV27; tentative D call: TRBD1 (5 bases). The CDR3 spans 15 residues. Germline CDR1 is MNHEY and CDR2 is SMNVEV (reference sequence). Trimming shortened V by 6 bases and J by 0 bases, and 15 bases separated the two germline ends. The CDR3 coding sequence is TGTGCCAGCAGCTGGGCAGGGCCCAGCTCCTACGAGCAGTACTTC. It yields the protein CASSWAGPSSYEQYF.

The CDR3 loop reads CASSLEGLANEQFF. The CDR3 DNA reads as TGTGCCAGCAGCTTAGAGGGGTTGGCTAATGAGCAGTTCTTC. J is TRBJ2-1 and V is TRBV7-9; D is perhaps TRBD1 (5 bases). Germline V gives CDR1 SEHNR, CDR2 FQNEAQ (reference sequence). V shed 1 base and J shed 7 bases, with 11 bases lying between them. This CDR3 spans 14 amino acids.

The chain couples TRBV19 to TRBJ1-3; D uncertain. The CDR3 contains 14 residues. V gave up 1 base and J gave up 0 bases, with 4 bases separating them. The germline V gene encodes CDR1 LNHDA and CDR2 SQIVND (reference sequence). The CDR3 DNA reads as TGTGCCAGTAGTATAGGAGGCTCTGGAAACACCATATATTTT. It yields the protein CASSIGGSGNTIYF.

The chain joins TRBV5-6 to TRBJ2-1; D is unclear. Germline V lookup: CDR1 SGHDT, CDR2 YYEEEE. The ends were cut back, 1 base at V and 5 bases at J, with 10 bases in the middle. This CDR3 has 14 amino acids. This CDR3 reads CASSLILFNNEQFF. CDR3 coding DNA: TGTGCCAGCAGCTTGATCCTATTTAACAATGAGCAGTTCTTC.

The rearrangement links TRBV2 to TRBJ2-1; unclear D gene. Germline V gene lookup returns CDR1 SNHLY and CDR2 FYNNEI. This CDR3 spans 12 amino acids. With 4 bases removed from V and 5 bases from J, the gap between germline ends came to 6 bases. The CDR3 DNA sequence: TGTGCCAGCAGTGTGAGGCACAATGAGCAGTTCTTC. It specifies CASSVRHNEQFF. The full variable domain, its missing parts supplied by reference TRBV2 and TRBJ2-1, is EPEVTQTPSHQVTQMGQEVILRCVPISNHLYFYWYRQILGQKVEFLVSFYNNEISEKSEIFDDQFSVERPDGSNFTLKIRSTKLEDSAMYFCASSVRHNEQFFGPGTRLTVL.

Turning to this clone: Sequence at one end of the junction differs from germline and may be a read error. The chain joins TRBV7-7 to TRBJ2-1; D may be TRBD1 (5 bases). The CDR3 sequence is 14 residues long. The V gene's germline CDR1 is SSHAT and CDR2 FNYEAQ (reference sequence). CDR3 sequence reads: CASSLGQGFNEQFF. The CDR3 region has the DNA TGTGCTAGCAGCTTAGGGCAGGGATTCAATGAGCAGTTCTTC.

The V call is TRBV6-1, the J call TRBJ2-1; 9 positions agree with TRBD1. Per the germline V gene, CDR1 is MNHNS and CDR2 is SASEGT. Losses at the gene ends were 6 bases for V and 5 bases for J; bases not matched to a gene: 8. CDR3 length: 15 amino acids. The CDR3 DNA sequence: TGTGCCAGCAGAGCTTCACAGGGGGCCCACAATGAGCAGTTCTTC. Residues: CASRASQGAHNEQFF.

This clone has a single count. The V and J genes are TRBV19 and TRBJ2-4; D possibly corresponds to TRBD2 (6 bases). Trimming removed 5 bases at V and 6 bases at J, with 14 bases between. The CDR3 consists of 14 residues. CDR1 and CDR2 (germline): LNHDA, SQIVND (reference sequence). The CDR3 spells CASSPRTGGNIQYF. CDR3 DNA sequence: TGTGCCAGTAGTCCCCGGACCGGGGGAAACATTCAGTACTTC. The complete variable domain, with remaining parts taken from reference TRBV19 and TRBJ2-4, reads DGGITQSPKYLFRKEGQNVTLSCEQNLNHDAMYWYRQDPGQGLRLIYYSQIVNDFQKGDIAEGYSVSREKKESFPLTVTSAQKNPTAFYLCASSPRTGGNIQYFGAGTRLSVL.

The chain couples TRBV5-4 to TRBJ2-7, with TRBD1 matching 9 bases. Trimming cost V 3 bases and J 2 bases; bases outside gene matches: 0. There are 13 residues in the CDR3. Germline V lookup: CDR1 SGHNT, CDR2 YYREEE (reference sequence). The CDR3 coding sequence is TGTGCCAGCAGCTGGACAGGGGCCTACGAGCAGTACTTC. Its protein product is CASSWTGAYEQYF. Combining the CDR3 with reference TRBV5-4 and TRBJ2-7 gives the whole variable domain ETGVTQSPTHLIKTRGQQVTLRCSSQSGHNTVSWYQQALGQGPQFIFQYYREEENGRGNFPPRFSGLQFPNYSSELNVNALELDDSALYLCASSWTGAYEQYFGPGTRLTVT.

The chain uses TRBV29-1 and TRBJ2-3; D is unresolved. The V gene lost 7 bases and the J gene lost 3 bases, with 11 bases spanning the gap. The CDR3 consists of 12 residues. Per the germline V gene, CDR1 is SQVTM and CDR2 is ANQGSEA. For the CDR3, the DNA is TGCAGCGCCGCCGACTCGACAGATACGCAGTATTTT. Translated, it gives CSAADSTDTQYF.

This chain links TRBV2 with TRBJ1-5; D is uncertain. V lost 3 bases to trimming and J lost 3 bases, with 15 bases between them. Germline V gives CDR1 SNHLY, CDR2 FYNNEI. The CDR3 length is 16 residues. CDR3 DNA: TGTGCCAGCAGTGACCCCATGAGAGGCCACAATCAGCCCCAGCATTTT. This gives the protein CASSDPMRGHNQPQHF.

The V call is TRBV9, the J call TRBJ1-1, with 7 nucleotides matching TRBD1. The CDR3 covers 13 residues. Per germline, CDR1 SGDLS and CDR2 YYNGEE. Germline trimming cut 2 bases from V and 8 bases from J; bases unmatched to any gene: 6. The CDR3 DNA reads as TGTGCCAGCAGCGTGACGACAGGGCGAGAAGCTTTCTTT. It codes for CASSVTTGREAFF.

The chain uses TRBV28 and TRBJ1-2, with 9 bases that match TRBD1. The CDR3 is 15 amino acids. Trimming cost V 2 bases and J 7 bases; bases outside gene matches: 8. Germline V gives CDR1 MDHEN, CDR2 SYDVKM. This chain's CDR3 is CASSLGGQGGVGYTF. Here the CDR3 DNA reads TGTGCCAGCAGTTTAGGGGGACAGGGAGGTGTTGGCTACACCTTC.